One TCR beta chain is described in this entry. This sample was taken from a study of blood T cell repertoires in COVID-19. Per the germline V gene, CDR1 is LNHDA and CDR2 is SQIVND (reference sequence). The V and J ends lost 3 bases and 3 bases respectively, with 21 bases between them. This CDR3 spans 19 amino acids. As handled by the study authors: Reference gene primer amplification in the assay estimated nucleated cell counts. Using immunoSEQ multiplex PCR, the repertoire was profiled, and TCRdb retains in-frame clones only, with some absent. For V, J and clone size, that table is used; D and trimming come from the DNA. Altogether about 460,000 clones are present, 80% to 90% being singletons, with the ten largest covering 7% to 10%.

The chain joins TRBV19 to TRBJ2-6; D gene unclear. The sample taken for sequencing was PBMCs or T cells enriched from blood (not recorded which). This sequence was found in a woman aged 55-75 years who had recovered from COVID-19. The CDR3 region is CASSMGGRKEARGANVLTF. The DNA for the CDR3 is TGTGCCAGTAGTATGGGTGGAAGGAAAGAGGCCCGTGGGGCCAACGTCCTGACTTTC.